This T cell receptor beta chain appears in the sequencing data of a study of graft-versus-host responses after intestinal transplantation. Study-wide results and caveats: In recipient marrow, GvH clones were found, and some appeared first in ileum or blood.

V lost 5 bases to trimming and J lost 6 bases; unmatched junction nucleotides: 10. Germline loops: CDR1 SGHTA, CDR2 FQGNSA. The length of the CDR3 is 15 residues. With regard to this clone: Its target is not known.

Generated by immunoSEQ multiplex PCR, the TCRdb table keeps only in-frame clones and is missing some. The data show 45,000 to 50,000 clones, with about 93% seen just once and about 5.5% held by the top ten. The sequence was collected from a human patient who received an intestinal transplant, so some T cells may come from the graft donor. The genes are TRBV7-2 and TRBJ1-2; 9 nucleotides line up with TRBD1. Sequenced material: PBMCs, taken approximately 740 days after a first intestinal transplant, on the day of a second. The CDR3 nucleotides are TGTGCCAGCAGCGTCGGGACAGGGTATATGGATGGCTACACCTTC. Its translation is CASSVGTGYMDGYTF. The complete variable domain, with remaining parts taken from reference TRBV7-2 and TRBJ1-2, reads GAGVSQSPSNKVTEKGKDVELRCDPISGHTALYWYRQSLGQGLEFLIYFQGNSAPDKSGLPSDRFSAERTGGSVSTLTIQRTQQEDSAVYLCASSVGTGYMDGYTFGSGTRLTVV.